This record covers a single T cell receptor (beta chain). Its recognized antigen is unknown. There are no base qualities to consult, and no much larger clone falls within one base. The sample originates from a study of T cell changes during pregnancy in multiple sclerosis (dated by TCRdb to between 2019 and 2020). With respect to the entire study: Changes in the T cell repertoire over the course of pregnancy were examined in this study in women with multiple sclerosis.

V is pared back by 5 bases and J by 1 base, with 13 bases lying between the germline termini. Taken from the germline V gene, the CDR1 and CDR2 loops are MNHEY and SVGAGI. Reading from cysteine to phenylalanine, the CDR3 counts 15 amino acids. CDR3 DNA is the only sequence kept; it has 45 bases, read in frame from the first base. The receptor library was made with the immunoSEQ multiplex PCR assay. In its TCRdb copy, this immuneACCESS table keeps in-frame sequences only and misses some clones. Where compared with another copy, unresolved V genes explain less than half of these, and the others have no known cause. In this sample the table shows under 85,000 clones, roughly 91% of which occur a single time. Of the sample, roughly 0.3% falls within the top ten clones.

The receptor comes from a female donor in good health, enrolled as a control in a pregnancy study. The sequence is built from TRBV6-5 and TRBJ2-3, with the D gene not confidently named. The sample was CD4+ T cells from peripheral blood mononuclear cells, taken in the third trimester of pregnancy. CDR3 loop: CASSPGGPGTDTQYF. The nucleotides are TGTGCCAGCAGTCCCGGTGGGCCGGGCACAGATACGCAGTATTTT.